The present entry profiles one T cell receptor (beta chain) with its context. Its antigen remains unidentified. The CDR3 is 14 amino acids. Germline lookup yields CDR1 DFQATT and CDR2 SNEGSKA (reference sequence). Trimming removed 7 bases at V and 6 bases at J, with 18 bases between. TCRdb fed the reads into MiXCR, producing one record per CDR3 protein. This repertoire shows around 300,000 distinct CDR3 sequences, 20% to 25% found once; its top ten account for roughly 13%. These data originate in a study of T cell repertoires in cytomegalovirus infection. The receptor was derived from a human donor in good health (CMV status not recorded). Some clones in this sample may be carry-over from other donors' samples. Specimen: cultured PBMCs, collected from culture after CMV antigen stimulation. The chain has TRBV20-1 and TRBJ1-4, with D possibly TRBD1 on 6 matching bases. CDR3 sequence: CSVPFDRRDEKLFF. The CDR3 DNA follows: TGCAGTGTCCCGTTTGACAGGAGAGATGAAAAACTGTTTTTT.